A few counts support the clone carrying this TCR beta chain. The method was immunoSEQ multiplex PCR; TCRdb's version includes in-frame clones alone and lacks a portion of them. This sample has 15,000 to 20,000 clones, with around 77% found just once. Treatment indicated: randomized to nivolumab then ipilimumab (arm A) or the reverse (arm B). Patients had received no earlier DNA-damaging chemotherapy. Live CD3+CD8+ CD19− CD56− cells were sorted from PBMCs. The data are from a study of sequential checkpoint blockade in melanoma. J gave up 7 bases and V 3 bases, and 13 bases lay outside the gene matches. The germline V gene has CDR1 MNHNS and CDR2 SASEGT. CDR3 length equals 16 residues.

The TCR sequence derives from a human donor with melanoma. The sequencing here drew on CD8+ T cells sorted from blood (inferred from file names), taken from a patient given nivolumab and ipilimumab in sequence. The V call is TRBV6-1, the J call TRBJ1-2; 8 nucleotides agree with TRBD1. This CDR3 reads CASSDPGGGGRRGYTF. The CDR3 nucleotides read TGTGCCAGCAGTGATCCAGGGGGCGGAGGTCGGCGTGGCTACACCTTC.